This TCR beta chain was captured by sequencing in a study of T cells in tuberculosis. The ends lost 4 bases at V and 3 bases at J; junction bases unmatched: 7. The germline gives CDR1 MGHRA, CDR2 YSYEKL. The CDR3 is 15 residues long. This clone was seen a few times. Sorting used thawed, overnight-rested PBMC stained with anti-CD3, a viability dye and GMM-loaded CD1B tetramer. CD1B tetramers were loaded with Rhodococcus equi-derived C32 glucose monomycolate. TCRdb's copy holds only in-frame clones and misses some; the assay was immunoSEQ multiplex PCR. This sample has 70,000 to 95,000 clones; approximately 90% occur once, and the top ten carry around 2%.

The receptor was derived from an adult woman with latent tuberculosis. The sequenced sample was CD1b-GMM tetramer-negative cells sorted from PBMCs. V and J are TRBV4-1 and TRBJ2-3; 7 nucleotides align to TRBD1. This CDR3 is CASSLEGAYTDTQYF. Here the CDR3 DNA reads TGCGCCAGCAGCCTTGAGGGGGCCTATACAGATACGCAGTATTTT.